This T cell receptor (beta chain) was captured in a study of human T cells and chemical hapten exposure. About this clonotype: Antigen specificity is unknown.

The library put unique molecular identifiers onto individual cDNA molecules. In TCRdb, the RACE reads were re-called with MiXCR into one record per CDR3 protein. This repertoire shows roughly 260,000 distinct CDR3 sequences, more than 6.5% found once; its top ten account for 2% to 3%. Study conclusions and caveats: Significantly more large CDR3 similarity clusters arose among expanded TCRs than among controls.

CDR1 is GTSNPN and CDR2 is SVGIG in the germline V gene (reference sequence). Trimming took 0 bases from V and 5 from J; bases not matched to a gene: 6. This CDR3 has 14 residues. Stated time point: pre-sensitization, week 0. Noted treatment: therapeutic diphenylcyclopropenone sensitization with weekly scalp DPC. Sample: whole blood, taken in connection with sensitization to the hapten diphenylcyclopropenone (DPC). This TCR was sampled from a woman aged 40 to 50 with alopecia areata. Some clones in this sample may be carry-over from other donors' samples. The chain joins TRBV30 to TRBJ2-5; TRBD1 agrees at 7 bases. This CDR3 is CAWSVLGGWETQYF. The CDR3, as DNA: TGTGCCTGGAGTGTTTTAGGGGGCTGGGAGACCCAGTACTTC.